The 14 T cell receptor beta chains below all came from one sample that was sequenced in a study of shared clonotypes between healthy human individuals. Data came from immunoSEQ multiplex PCR; TCRdb stores just in-frame clones and leaves some out. The table records a few hundred thousand clones, about nine tenths of them present only once. Material for sequencing was memory CD8+ T cells sorted from blood. Subset here: CD45RO+ cells pooled with CCR7-negative TemRA cells. The receptors derive from a man aged 18 to 29 in good health.

This chain uses TRBV5-1 with TRBJ1-4; 11 bases match TRBD1. This CDR3 region has 17 residues. Germline CDR1 SGHRS, CDR2 YFSETQ. V gave up 4 bases and J gave up 1 base; unmatched junction bases: 6. CDR3 coding DNA: TGCGCCAGCAGCGCGGACAGGGGGCGGGGAACTAATGAAAAACTGTTTTTT. Residues: CASSADRGRGTNEKLFF.

This clone occurred once. V usage is TRBV6-6 and J usage is TRBJ2-1; D unclear. Germline CDR1 is MNHNY and CDR2 is SVGAGI (reference sequence). This CDR3 has 11 amino acids. Trimming removed 2 bases at V and 8 bases at J, with 4 bases between. CDR3 region: CASSYGDEQFF. CDR3 in DNA: TGTGCCAGCAGTTACGGGGATGAGCAGTTCTTC.

A few counts support this clone. The chain is built from TRBV2 and TRBJ2-1; no firm D call. The CDR3 totals 13 residues. Germline lookup yields CDR1 SNHLY and CDR2 FYNNEI. Trimming left V 3 bases short and J 3 bases short, with 6 bases between. CDR3: CASSDEIYNEQFF. In DNA form, the CDR3 reads TGTGCCAGCAGTGACGAGATCTACAATGAGCAGTTCTTC.

The sample holds a few counts of this clone. This chain links TRBV9 with TRBJ2-2; 15 bases line up with TRBD2. J gave up 4 bases and V 4 bases, and 8 bases lay outside the gene matches. The CDR3 sequence is 18 residues long. CDR1 and CDR2 from the germline V gene are SGDLS and YYNGEE. The DNA for the CDR3 is TGTGCCAGCAGCTTTGGACTAGCGGGAGGGCCAGTCACCGGGGAGCTGTTTTTT. Encoded protein: CASSFGLAGGPVTGELFF. The full variable domain, in which reference TRBV9 and TRBJ2-2 provide the parts outside the CDR3, is DSGVTQTPKHLITATGQRVTLRCSPRSGDLSVYWYQQSLDQGLQFLIQYYNGEERAKGNILERFSAQQFPDLHSELNLSSLELGDSALYFCASSFGLAGGPVTGELFFGEGSRLTVL.

CDR3 in amino acids: CASSLFGTDTQYF. The CDR3, as DNA: TGTGCCAGCAGTTTGTTTGGCACAGATACGCAGTATTTT. V is TRBV6-6 and J is TRBJ2-3; D ambiguous. Germline CDR1 reads MNHNY; CDR2 reads SVGAGI (reference sequence). The CDR3 consists of 13 residues. The V gene lost 4 bases and the J gene lost 1 base, with 6 bases spanning the gap.

J is TRBJ2-5 and V is TRBV21-1; the D segment call TRBD2 is taken from the table without a DNA check. TRBV21-1 is given as a pseudogene. The length of the CDR3 is 15 residues. CDR3 nucleotides: TGTGCCAGCAGCAAAGGAGGCGAAAAGAGGGAGACCCAGTACTTC. It is translated as CASSKGGEKRETQYF.

V usage is TRBV6-1 and J usage is TRBJ2-7, with 10 bases matching TRBD1. V was clipped by 10 bases and J by 4 bases; unmatched bases: 7. The CDR3 totals 13 residues. Germline V gene sequence: CDR1 MNHNS, CDR2 SASEGT. In DNA, the CDR3 is TGTGCCACCACCGGGACAGGGGCATACGAGCAGTACTTC. It encodes CATTGTGAYEQYF.

The chain employs TRBV29-1 and TRBJ2-1; 7 bases fit TRBD2. Germline lookup yields CDR1 SQVTM and CDR2 ANQGSEA. The CDR3 extends over 16 amino acids. The ends lost 1 base at V and 0 bases at J; junction bases unmatched: 6. CDR3 sequence (DNA): TGCAGCGTTGAAGTGGGACTATATTTCTCCTACAATGAGCAGTTCTTC. Its translation is CSVEVGLYFSYNEQFF.

This clone was seen many times. This chain links TRBV29-1 with TRBJ1-2, with D uncertain. This CDR3 spans 12 amino acids. The germline gives CDR1 SQVTM, CDR2 ANQGSEA. V was trimmed by 2 bases and J by 1 base, leaving 5 bases between them. In DNA, the CDR3 is TGCAGCGTTGAAAACCTTAACTATGGCTACACCTTC. Amino acids: CSVENLNYGYTF.

A remark on this clone: With a far larger clone one base away, a read error is the likely cause. The rearrangement links TRBV7-9 to TRBJ2-3, with D unresolved. The V end was cut by 1 base, the J end by 6 bases, with 5 bases between. CDR3 size: 12 residues. CDR1 SEHNR and CDR2 FQNEAQ come from the germline V gene (reference sequence). The CDR3 DNA sequence: TGTGCCAGCAGCTTAGAGACCGATACGCAGTATTTT. It yields the protein CASSLETDTQYF.

The CDR3 DNA is TGCGCCAGCAGCTTGGCCGTAGGAAGGGGTGGCTACACCTTC. Amino acid sequence: CASSLAVGRGGYTF. J is TRBJ1-2 and V is TRBV5-1, with D possibly being TRBD1 (5 bases). Germline lookup yields CDR1 SGHRS and CDR2 YFSETQ. The CDR3 length is 14 residues. The V and J ends lost 0 bases and 7 bases respectively, with 13 bases between them.

The chain has TRBV21-1 and TRBJ1-1; the tabulated D call, TRBD1, remains unverified against the DNA. TRBV21-1 represents a pseudogene. The CDR3 is made up of 17 amino acids. For the CDR3, the DNA is TGTGCCAGCAGCAAAATCCCCCAGACAGGGCCGGACACTGAAGCTTTCTTT. Translating gives CASSKIPQTGPDTEAFF.

The chain is built from TRBV7-9 and TRBJ2-7, with a tentative D call TRBD1 (5 bases). Trimming took off 5 bases at V and 2 bases at J, with 16 bases between the two ends. Germline assignment: CDR1 SEHNR and CDR2 FQNEAQ (reference sequence). CDR3 size: 15 residues. The CDR3 DNA reads as TGTGCCAGCAGCCAGGGCCCCGGGCAAACCTACGAGCAGTACTTC. Translating it yields CASSQGPGQTYEQYF.

CDR3 protein: CASSSGRQDPYEQYF. CDR3 in DNA: TGTGCCAGCAGCTCCGGCCGACAGGACCCCTACGAGCAGTACTTC. The gene calls are TRBV28 and TRBJ2-7, with D tentatively TRBD1 (6 bases). Trimming cost V 6 bases and J 2 bases, with 17 bases left between them. Germline loops: CDR1 MDHEN, CDR2 SYDVKM. There are 15 residues in the CDR3.